This T cell receptor beta chain stems from a study of T cells after yellow fever vaccination. TCRdb reprocessed the 5' RACE reads via MiXCR and lists one record per CDR3 protein. The data show a few hundred thousand distinct CDR3 sequences, with roughly 6.2% seen just once and 15% held by the top ten. The study's findings and limits: Weaker overall was a secondary response that nonetheless peaked faster, on day 5 versus 15.

The CDR3 sequence is 12 residues long. V lost 5 bases, J lost 15 bases, and 17 bases lay in between. CDR1 SGHTA and CDR2 FQGNSA come from the germline V gene. Concerning this clonotype itself: Its matching antigen is unknown.

The sequences come from PBMCs, collected 5 days after the yellow fever booster vaccination. This clonotype was obtained from a man in his thirties or forties who received the YFV17D yellow fever vaccine. The chain links TRBV7-2 to TRBJ2-1; tentatively, D is TRBD1 or TRBD2 (6 bases each). Written as DNA, the CDR3 is TGTGCCAGCAGCCCTGGGGGGCGGGGTCGGTTCTTC. Its translation is CASSPGGRGRFF. Complete variable domain (other parts from reference TRBV7-2 and TRBJ2-1): GAGVSQSPSNKVTEKGKDVELRCDPISGHTALYWYRQSLGQGLEFLIYFQGNSAPDKSGLPSDRFSAERTGGSVSTLTIQRTQQEDSAVYLCASSPGGRGRFFGPGTRLTVL.